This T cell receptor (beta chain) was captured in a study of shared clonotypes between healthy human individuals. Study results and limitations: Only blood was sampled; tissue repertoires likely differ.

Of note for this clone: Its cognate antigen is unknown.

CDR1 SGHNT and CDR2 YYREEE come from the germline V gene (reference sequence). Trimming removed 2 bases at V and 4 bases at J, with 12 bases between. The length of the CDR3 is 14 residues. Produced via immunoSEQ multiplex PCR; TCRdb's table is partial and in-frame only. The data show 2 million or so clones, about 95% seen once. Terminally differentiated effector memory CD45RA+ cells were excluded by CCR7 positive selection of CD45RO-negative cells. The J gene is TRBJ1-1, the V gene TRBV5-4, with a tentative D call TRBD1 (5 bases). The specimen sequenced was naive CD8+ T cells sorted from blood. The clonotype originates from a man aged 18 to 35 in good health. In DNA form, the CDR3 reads TGTGCCAGCAGCTTTTCGGGTGGGGGCACTGAAGCTTTCTTT. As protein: CASSFSGGGTEAFF.